Sequencing of this T cell receptor beta chain was carried out in a study of monozygotic twins with inflammatory bowel disease. TCRdb re-called the 5' RACE reads; one entry per CDR3 protein, DNA not given. This sample's table reports 70,000 to 95,000 distinct CDR3 sequences. The length of the CDR3 is 12 residues. Germline loops: CDR1 DFQATT, CDR2 SNEGSKA (reference sequence). The V and J genes are TRBV20-1 and TRBJ2-3; TCRdb designates TRBD1, a call that cannot be tested without DNA. The receptor was isolated from a human donor with ulcerative colitis or Crohn's disease, or a healthy co-twin of an affected twin (not recorded which). Sequencing used blood. CDR3 sequence: CSANEGADTQYF.